This T cell receptor beta chain comes out of a study of beta chain features in type 1 diabetes. To note about this clone: The antigen remains undetermined.

Study results and limitations: For Type 1 diabetes patients, all four CD4+ subsets carried TCRB CDR3s that were moderately but significantly shorter.

Germline CDR1 reads SGDLS; CDR2 reads YYNGEE. CDR3 length equals 15 residues. Trimming left V 4 bases short and J 5 bases short, with 19 bases between. Expressed TCRB transcripts were sequenced, since all the RNA that had been isolated was reverse transcribed. TCRdb's copy holds only in-frame clones and misses some; the assay was immunoSEQ multiplex PCR. The sample contains around 690,000 clones, around 12% of which appear only once. The sequencing input was naive CD4+ T cells from blood. The sequence was collected from a man aged 25 to 45 with type 1 diabetes. The genes are TRBV9 and TRBJ2-7; a weak D match, TRBD1 (7 bases). CDR3 bases: TGTGCCAGCAGCCCCAGGACAGGAGGGTGGGACGAGCAGTACTTC. Protein: CASSPRTGGWDEQYF.